Listed here are 20 T cell receptor beta chains from one sample, sequenced in a study of TIL therapy for anti-PD-1-resistant metastatic lung cancer. Time point specified: pre-treatment sample, taken before nivolumab and TIL therapy. The immunoSEQ assay was v3. The data were produced by immunoSEQ multiplex PCR, yet TCRdb's version contains in-frame clones alone and is incomplete. The sample yields about 15,000 clones, roughly 88% seen once. This material consisted of blood, taken at baseline. The source of these receptors is a person between 30 and 80 years old with non-small cell lung cancer.

The rearrangement joins TRBV4-1 to TRBJ1-4, with unresolved D. Trimming took off 5 bases at V and 10 bases at J, with 20 bases between the two ends. There are 15 residues in the CDR3. Looked up from germline, CDR1 is MGHRA and CDR2 is YSYEKL. CDR3 region: CASSSVRAQRGKLFF. CDR3 nucleotides: TGCGCCAGCAGCTCGGTCCGGGCTCAGAGAGGAAAACTGTTTTTT.

The chain has TRBV5-8 and TRBJ2-6, with D maybe TRBD1 (7 bases). V was trimmed by 9 bases and J by 0 bases, leaving 22 bases between them. Germline V gene sequence: CDR1 SGHTS, CDR2 YDEGEE. CDR3 size: 18 residues. In DNA, the CDR3 is TGTGCCAAGAGCGGTGCGGGACAGCCATACTCTGGGGCCAACGTCCTGACTTTC. It specifies CAKSGAGQPYSGANVLTF.

This chain uses TRBV6-1 with TRBJ2-7; no firm D call. V gave up 4 bases and J gave up 3 bases, with 10 bases separating them. Germline loops: CDR1 MNHNS, CDR2 SASEGT. The CDR3 length is 13 residues. The CDR3 DNA reads as TGTGCCAGCAGTGGGGATATGGTCTACGAGCAGTACTTC. Encoded protein: CASSGDMVYEQYF.

Written as DNA, the CDR3 is TGTGCCAGCAGCGCCCTAGCGGGGGGGCGTAATGAGCAGTTCTTC. Its translation: CASSALAGGRNEQFF. The rearrangement uses TRBV9 and TRBJ2-1, with 12 bases identical to TRBD2. The V segment lost 3 bases and the J segment 7 bases; nucleotides outside the gene matches: 5. The CDR3 runs 15 residues. From germline, CDR1 is SGDLS and CDR2 YYNGEE.

The J gene is TRBJ2-7, the V gene TRBV6-1; D possibly corresponds to TRBD1 (5 bases). Germline CDR1 reads MNHNS; CDR2 reads SASEGT. The CDR3 sequence is 13 residues long. V was cut by 3 bases and J by 2 bases, with 8 bases left in between. The CDR3 reads CASSESDTYEQYV. The DNA for the CDR3 is TGTGCCAGCAGTGAGTCGGACACCTACGAGCAGTACGTC.

The chain combines TRBV19 with TRBJ2-6; D is unclear. V lost 4 bases to trimming and J lost 2 bases, with 6 bases between them. Germline lookup yields CDR1 LNHDA and CDR2 SQIVND (reference sequence). The CDR3 is 14 residues long. Written as DNA, the CDR3 is TGTGCCAGTAGTAGGGGTGCTGGGGCCAACGTCCTGACTTTC. Protein sequence: CASSRGAGANVLTF.

The rearrangement links TRBV7-3 to TRBJ2-1; TRBD2 matches 15 bases. This CDR3 contains 18 residues. Germline loops: CDR1 SGHTA, CDR2 FQGTGA. J was trimmed by 5 bases and V by 3 bases; bases with no gene match: 8. In nucleotides, the CDR3 is TGTGCCAGCAGCTTGACCGGGACTAGCGGGAGGAAAAACAATGAGCAGTTCTTC. It encodes CASSLTGTSGRKNNEQFF. The full variable domain, with the rest looked up from reference TRBV7-3 and TRBJ2-1, is GAGVSQTPSNKVTEKGKYVELRCDPISGHTALYWYRQSLGQGPEFLIYFQGTGAADDSGLPNDRFFAVRPEGSVSTLKIQRTERGDSAVYLCASSLTGTSGRKNNEQFFGPGTRLTVL.

The gene calls are TRBV7-7 and TRBJ2-7; 7 nucleotides line up with TRBD2. CDR1 is SSHAT, CDR2 FNYEAQ, per germline (reference sequence). CDR3 size: 15 residues. With V trimmed by 5 bases and J by 2 bases, 9 bases remained unmatched. CDR3 residues: CASSLERGSAYEQYF. The CDR3 region has the DNA TGTGCCAGCAGCCTTGAGCGGGGCAGTGCCTACGAGCAGTACTTC.

This clone was counted a few times. The rearrangement uses TRBV7-2 and TRBJ1-5; D is unresolved. Germline V gene sequence: CDR1 SGHTA, CDR2 FQGNSA. The CDR3 is made up of 13 amino acids. V lost 5 bases to trimming and J lost 7 bases, with 12 bases between them. The CDR3 sequence is CASSVAARQPQHF. CDR3 DNA: TGTGCCAGCAGCGTCGCCGCGAGGCAGCCCCAGCATTTT.

The chain is built from TRBV29-1 and TRBJ2-3; unclear D gene. The V end lost 8 bases, the J end lost 5 bases, and 14 bases lay between the germline ends. The germline gives CDR1 SQVTM, CDR2 ANQGSEA. The CDR3 covers 12 residues. Here the CDR3 DNA reads TGCAGCATCTTGTCCGACCTAGATACGCAGTATTTT. This translates into CSILSDLDTQYF.

The chain recombines TRBV6-5 with TRBJ2-7; D not certain. Between the trimmed V and J ends, which lost 5 bases and 2 bases, there was a span of 16 bases. The CDR3 consists of 15 residues. Germline-derived CDR1 and CDR2 are MNHEY and SVGAGI. The CDR3 region has the DNA TGTGCCAGCAGTCCCCAGGTCGGTCGAGCCTACGAGCAGTACGTC. Protein sequence: CASSPQVGRAYEQYV.

J is TRBJ2-1 and V is TRBV27, with a weak D call TRBD1 (6 bases). The CDR3 has 14 amino acids. V lost 3 bases and J lost 9, with 15 bases in between. Per germline, CDR1 MNHEY and CDR2 SMNVEV (reference sequence). DNA of the CDR3: TGTGCCAGCAGTTTCGGTTCTGGGGGCGGTGAGCAGTTCTTC. Amino acid sequence: CASSFGSGGGEQFF.

The chain joins TRBV28 to TRBJ1-1; D remains ambiguous. Trimming shortened V by 3 bases and J by 11 bases, and 13 bases separated the two germline ends. This CDR3 contains 12 residues. CDR1 and CDR2 (germline): MDHEN, SYDVKM. CDR3 sequence (DNA): TGTGCCAGCAGTTTGACGGCTGGGGTCGCTTTCTTT. It codes for CASSLTAGVAFF.

A single count supports this clone. This chain links TRBV6-5 with TRBJ1-2, with D possibly being TRBD1 (5 bases). Germline V gives CDR1 MNHEY, CDR2 SVGAGI. This CDR3 has 13 amino acids. The ends were cut back, 8 bases at V and 2 bases at J, with 12 bases in the middle. CDR3 DNA sequence: TGTGCCAGCGGTAACAGGCGGAACTATGGCTACACCTTC. This gives the protein CASGNRRNYGYTF.

V and J are TRBV5-6 and TRBJ2-2; D uncertain. Germline V lookup: CDR1 SGHDT, CDR2 YYEEEE. V was trimmed by 0 bases and J by 5 bases, leaving 11 bases between them. CDR3 length equals 15 residues. The CDR3 DNA follows: TGTGCCAGCAGCTTGGGGGGATGGACGACCGGGGAGCTGTTTTTT. Protein sequence: CASSLGGWTTGELFF.

The rearrangement joins TRBV7-2 to TRBJ2-3; TRBD1 matches 10 bases. The length of the CDR3 is 14 residues. With V trimmed by 5 bases and J by 4 bases, 3 bases remained unmatched. Germline loops: CDR1 SGHTA, CDR2 FQGNSA. CDR3: CASSTDRGADTQYF. DNA for the CDR3: TGTGCCAGCAGCACGGACAGGGGGGCAGATACGCAGTATTTT.

V is TRBV5-1 and J is TRBJ2-7, with D tentatively TRBD1 (5 bases). Germline assignment: CDR1 SGHRS and CDR2 YFSETQ. Trimming left V 4 bases short and J 6 bases short, with 14 bases between. This CDR3 comprises 13 residues. The CDR3 region has the DNA TGCGCCAGCAGCACCTCAGGGTTCGGCGAGCAGTACGTC. It yields the protein CASSTSGFGEQYV.

Here the CDR3 reads CASSPGIGANVLTF. The CDR3 DNA is TGTGCCAGCAGCCCCGGGATTGGGGCCAACGTCCTGACTTTC. The V gene is TRBV7-3, the J gene TRBJ2-6, with D perhaps matching TRBD2 (5 bases). The CDR3 has 14 residues. From germline, CDR1 is SGHTA and CDR2 FQGTGA. V was clipped by 5 bases and J by 3 bases, with 8 bases between them.

The chain is built from TRBV5-6 and TRBJ1-5, with D unresolved. In germline, CDR1 is SGHDT, CDR2 YYEEEE. The CDR3 runs 16 residues. The V end lost 0 bases, the J end lost 0 bases, and 10 bases lay between the germline ends. CDR3 region: CASSLAAEHSNQPQHF. The CDR3 DNA is TGTGCCAGCAGCTTGGCGGCGGAACATAGCAATCAGCCCCAGCATTTT.

The chain has TRBV5-1 and TRBJ2-2, with a tentative D call TRBD1 (6 bases). The CDR3 loop spans 13 amino acids. The V end was cut by 4 bases, the J end by 8 bases, with 12 bases between. Germline V gives CDR1 SGHRS, CDR2 YFSETQ. Here the CDR3 DNA reads TGCGCCAGCAGCCCTACAGGGTTAGGGGAGCTGTTTTTT. Its protein product is CASSPTGLGELFF.